Below are 8 T cell receptor beta chains sequenced from a single sample in a study of T cell responses to AZD1222 COVID-19 vaccine. The assay was immunoSEQ multiplex PCR, and TCRdb's table has in-frame clones only and misses some. The table has roughly 100,000 clones, 70% to 90% seen once. The sequences come from peripheral blood, collected on day 0 of AZD1222 vaccination. The receptors derive from an adult in good health.

V gene TRBV7-2 combines with J gene TRBJ2-3, with D possibly matching TRBD2 (5 bases). V gave up 5 bases and J gave up 6 bases, with 12 bases separating them. The V gene's germline CDR1 is SGHTA and CDR2 FQGNSA. This CDR3 is built from 13 residues. The CDR3 sequence: CASSPEARDTQYF. The CDR3 DNA sequence: TGTGCCAGCAGCCCGGAGGCCCGGGATACGCAGTATTTT.

The V gene is TRBV28, the J gene TRBJ1-3, with TRBD1 matching 7 bases. Trimming cost V 5 bases and J 0 bases; bases outside gene matches: 10. From germline, CDR1 is MDHEN and CDR2 SYDVKM. The CDR3 runs to 17 residues. The CDR3 nucleotides are TGTGCCAGCAGTCCGGCCCGGGACAGACTCTCTGGAAACACCATATATTTT. Protein product: CASSPARDRLSGNTIYF.

The chain links TRBV5-4 to TRBJ1-2; a weak D match, TRBD1 (5 bases). Germline-derived CDR1 and CDR2 are SGHNT and YYREEE (reference sequence). The CDR3 runs to 13 residues. Trimming took 0 bases from V and 4 from J, leaving 7 bases between them. In DNA form, the CDR3 reads TGTGCCAGCAGCTTGGCGGGGACCTATGGCTACACCTTC. This sequence encodes CASSLAGTYGYTF.

The chain employs TRBV7-3 and TRBJ1-6; no firm D call. Trimming cost V 5 bases and J 7 bases, with 18 bases left between them. The germline V gene encodes CDR1 SGHTA and CDR2 FQGTGA. The CDR3 length is 16 residues. In nucleotides, the CDR3 is TGTGCCAGCAGCCTACGGGGAAACCTAGGGAATTCACCCCTCCACTTT. This codes for CASSLRGNLGNSPLHF.

The V gene is TRBV28, the J gene TRBJ1-1; D unresolved. Germline V gene sequence: CDR1 MDHEN, CDR2 SYDVKM. V was cut by 4 bases and J by 5 bases, with 11 bases left in between. The CDR3 is made up of 13 amino acids. CDR3 protein: CASSWVVGTEAFF. The DNA for the CDR3 is TGTGCCAGCAGTTGGGTGGTTGGGACTGAAGCTTTCTTT.

The gene calls are TRBV11-2 and TRBJ2-7; TRBD2 matches 8 bases. The CDR3 has 16 amino acids. CDR1 and CDR2 from the germline V gene are SGHAT and FQNNGV. Germline trimming cut 5 bases from V and 1 base from J; bases unmatched to any gene: 10. CDR3 nucleotide sequence: TGTGCCAGCAGCCCCGTCCGCGGGAGGAGGTCCTACGAGCAGTACTTC. It translates to CASSPVRGRRSYEQYF.

The V and J genes are TRBV29-1 and TRBJ1-2; tentative D call: TRBD1 (5 bases). The CDR3 sequence is 14 residues long. The germline CDR1 and CDR2 sequences are SQVTM and ANQGSEA. V dropped 0 bases and J dropped 7 bases, with 15 bases sitting between them. CDR3 amino acids: CSVEEGVLSGGYTF. As DNA, the CDR3 is TGCAGCGTTGAAGAGGGGGTCCTAAGTGGTGGCTACACCTTC. The full variable domain, in which reference TRBV29-1 and TRBJ1-2 provide the parts outside the CDR3, is SAVISQKPSRDICQRGTSLTIQCQVDSQVTMMFWYRQQPGQSLTLIATANQGSEATYESGFVIDKFPISRPNLTFSTLTVSNMSPEDSSIYLCSVEEGVLSGGYTFGSGTRLTVV.

This clone was picked up one time. The V and J genes are TRBV4-1 and TRBJ2-3; 7 nucleotides match TRBD1. Germline V gene data show CDR1 as MGHRA and CDR2 as YSYEKL. The CDR3 consists of 15 residues. Unmatched junction bases numbered 12, after V lost 5 bases and J lost 7 bases. CDR3 sequence (DNA): TGCGCCAGCAGCTCCCCCGGGAAGGGGGCGAATACGCAGTATTTT. Encoded protein: CASSSPGKGANTQYF.